These 26 T cell receptor beta chains originate from one sample sequenced in a study of T cell responses to AZD1222 COVID-19 vaccine. Using immunoSEQ multiplex PCR, the repertoire was profiled, and TCRdb retains in-frame clones only, with some absent. The sample gives around 160,000 clones, roughly nine tenths of which show up once; around 4.9% is in the top ten. The sample was peripheral blood, taken on day 0 of AZD1222 vaccination. The source is an adult in good health.

CDR3 DNA sequence: TGTGCCAGCAGTCCCAGACACATCGCTGGCTACACCTTC. Translated: CASSPRHIAGYTF. This chain uses TRBV27 with TRBJ1-2; D is unresolved. V lost 5 bases, J lost 7 bases, and 14 bases lay in between. The CDR3 spans 13 residues. Per the germline V gene, CDR1 is MNHEY and CDR2 is SMNVEV (reference sequence).

The V call is TRBV19, the J call TRBJ1-5; D not certain. V lost 4 bases and J 6 bases, leaving 7 bases between the germline ends. Germline V gene data show CDR1 as LNHDA and CDR2 as SQIVND (reference sequence). The length of the CDR3 is 12 residues. CDR3 sequence (DNA): TGTGCCAGTAGTAGTAGGGTTCAGCCCCAGCATTTT. Residues: CASSSRVQPQHF.

V usage is TRBV2 and J usage is TRBJ1-2; D is possibly TRBD1 (5 bases). The CDR3 totals 14 residues. CDR1 SNHLY and CDR2 FYNNEI come from the germline V gene. V dropped 4 bases and J dropped 5 bases, with 14 bases sitting between them. The CDR3 sequence: CASSGTVKGYGYTF. The DNA for the CDR3 is TGTGCCAGCAGTGGGACCGTAAAGGGGTATGGCTACACCTTC.

The chain couples TRBV28 to TRBJ2-7, with a tentative D call TRBD2 (6 bases). The CDR3 is made up of 12 amino acids. Germline values: CDR1 MDHEN, CDR2 SYDVKM. The V end was cut by 5 bases, the J end by 10 bases, with 15 bases between. CDR3 loop: CASSLDPREQYF. CDR3 bases: TGTGCCAGCAGTCTCGACCCGCGGGAACAGTACTTC.

The table lists this clone with a count of one. The CDR3 region has the DNA TGCGCCAGCAGCCAAGTCACAACTTGGCGGGAGGGGGGTTACAATGAGCAGTTCTTC. Amino acids: CASSQVTTWREGGYNEQFF. The chain combines TRBV4-1 with TRBJ2-1, with 9 bases matching TRBD2. V shed 1 base and J 4 bases; nucleotides not matched to a gene: 14. There are 19 residues in the CDR3. The V gene's germline CDR1 is MGHRA and CDR2 YSYEKL.

CDR3 loop: CASSQEGLAGVKRKDTQYF. The CDR3 DNA reads TGTGCCAGCAGCCAAGAGGGACTAGCGGGAGTGAAGCGTAAAGATACGCAGTATTTT. V gene TRBV3-1 (or the pseudogene TRBV3-2) combines with J gene TRBJ2-3; 14 bases are a match to TRBD2. This CDR3 spans 19 amino acids. In germline, CDR1 is LGHDT, CDR2 YNNKEL (reference sequence). V trimming: 0 bases; J trimming: 5 bases; junction bases outside the gene matches: 10.

The V gene is TRBV29-1, the J gene TRBJ2-3; D is unclear. There are 11 residues in the CDR3. Trimming left V 3 bases short and J 6 bases short, with 7 bases between. The V gene's germline CDR1 is SQVTM and CDR2 ANQGSEA. The CDR3 loop is CSVDWNDTQYF. In DNA, the CDR3 is TGCAGCGTTGACTGGAACGATACGCAGTATTTT.

The chain is built from TRBV28 and TRBJ1-2; tentatively, D is TRBD1 (5 bases). The V and J ends lost 6 bases and 2 bases respectively, with 13 bases between them. The germline V gene encodes CDR1 MDHEN and CDR2 SYDVKM. This CDR3 comprises 14 residues. In DNA, the CDR3 is TGTGCCAGCAGGACCCTCAGGGAGAACTATGGCTACACCTTC. Translated, it gives CASRTLRENYGYTF.

This chain uses TRBV4-2 with TRBJ1-3, with 9 nucleotides matching TRBD1. Germline CDR1 reads LGHNA; CDR2 reads YNFKEQ. V trimming: 3 bases; J trimming: 4 bases; junction bases outside the gene matches: 4. This CDR3 has 15 amino acids. The CDR3 here is CASSQGQGSGNTIYF. In DNA form, the CDR3 reads TGTGCCAGCAGCCAGGGACAGGGATCGGGAAACACCATATATTTT.

This clone was recorded a few times. The chain combines TRBV6-2 or TRBV6-3 with TRBJ2-7; D is ambiguous. CDR3 length: 13 residues. With 2 bases removed from V and 2 bases from J, the gap between germline ends came to 7 bases. From germline, CDR1 is MNHEY and CDR2 SVGEGT. CDR3 nucleotide sequence: TGTGCCAGCAGTTACGAGAGGACCTACGAGCAGTACTTC. It yields the protein CASSYERTYEQYF.

The genes are TRBV19 and TRBJ2-1, with 7 positions matching TRBD2. Germline V lookup: CDR1 LNHDA, CDR2 SQIVND (reference sequence). After removal of 6 bases from V and 4 bases from J, the junction contained 12 bases not matched to a gene. The CDR3 is 16 residues long. CDR3 amino acids: CASRKAGKDAYNEQFF. In DNA form, the CDR3 reads TGTGCCAGTAGGAAAGCGGGAAAGGATGCGTACAATGAGCAGTTCTTC.

The chain uses TRBV7-9 and TRBJ2-1, with 9 bases aligning to TRBD2. V was pared by 5 bases and J by 2 bases, with 7 bases of the junction left unmatched. From germline, CDR1 is SEHNR and CDR2 FQNEAQ (reference sequence). This CDR3 spans 16 amino acids. The DNA for the CDR3 is TGTGCCAGCAGCATTAGCGGGAGTGGCGCCTACAATGAGCAGTTCTTC. Its protein product is CASSISGSGAYNEQFF.

This clone was recorded only once. The V gene is TRBV11-2, the J gene TRBJ1-4; no clear D. The CDR3 is 13 residues long. CDR1 is SGHAT, CDR2 FQNNGV, per germline. The V end was cut by 0 bases, the J end by 5 bases, with 4 bases between. CDR3 DNA sequence: TGTGCCAGCAGCTTAGAGGCGAATGAAAAACTGTTTTTT. It encodes CASSLEANEKLFF.

The V gene is TRBV7-2, the J gene TRBJ2-1, with D hard to call. Deletions cut 1 base from V and 10 bases from J, with 11 bases between. CDR3 size: 13 residues. Per the germline V gene, CDR1 is SGHTA and CDR2 is FQGNSA. The DNA of the CDR3 is TGTGCCAGCAGCTTAGGGAACCTGGACGAGCAGTTCTTC. This gives the protein CASSLGNLDEQFF.

The rearrangement links TRBV15 to TRBJ2-7, with 7 positions matching TRBD1. This CDR3 has 14 amino acids. Unmatched junction bases numbered 4, after V lost 0 bases and J lost 5 bases. The germline gives CDR1 LNHNV, CDR2 YYDKDF (reference sequence). CDR3 DNA: TGTGCCACCAGCAGAGATCAGGGGGTCCACGAGCAGTACTTC. Translation gives CATSRDQGVHEQYF.

This clone is a singleton in its sample. The chain uses TRBV29-1 and TRBJ1-2; perhaps TRBD1 as D (5 bases). The ends were cut back, 0 bases at V and 7 bases at J, with 18 bases in the middle. Germline V lookup: CDR1 SQVTM, CDR2 ANQGSEA. The CDR3 is 15 amino acids. In DNA, the CDR3 is TGCAGCGTTGAAGATTGGGGCAGGCTAGGTGTTGGCTACACCTTC. Encoded protein: CSVEDWGRLGVGYTF.

The V call is TRBV28, the J call TRBJ2-1; D ambiguous. In germline, CDR1 is MDHEN, CDR2 SYDVKM. The ends were cut back, 5 bases at V and 8 bases at J, with 7 bases in the middle. This CDR3 is built from 11 residues. The CDR3 sequence is CASSPRDEQFF. CDR3 sequence (DNA): TGTGCCAGCAGTCCTCGGGATGAGCAGTTCTTC.

V is TRBV9 and J is TRBJ2-3, with a tentative D call TRBD1 (6 bases). Germline V lookup: CDR1 SGDLS, CDR2 YYNGEE. CDR3 length: 15 residues. V was clipped by 4 bases and J by 0 bases, with 12 bases between them. CDR3 sequence: CASSSRTASTDTQYF. The CDR3 coding sequence is TGTGCCAGCAGCTCTCGGACAGCCAGCACAGATACGCAGTATTTT.

The J gene is TRBJ2-5, the V gene TRBV7-9; 9 nucleotides match TRBD2. V was pared by 5 bases and J by 2 bases, with 9 bases of the junction left unmatched. This CDR3 contains 16 residues. The germline CDR1 and CDR2 sequences are SEHNR and FQNEAQ (reference sequence). The CDR3 sequence: CASSHSLAGSQETQYF. The CDR3 DNA follows: TGTGCCAGCAGCCACAGCCTAGCGGGGTCACAAGAGACCCAGTACTTC.

The chain uses TRBV11-2 and TRBJ2-5; D is undetermined. Germline CDR1 is SGHAT and CDR2 is FQNNGV. CDR3 length: 12 amino acids. The ends were cut back, 1 base at V and 7 bases at J, with 7 bases in the middle. The CDR3 protein is CASSLGEATQYF. The CDR3 region has the DNA TGTGCCAGCAGCTTAGGAGAGGCGACCCAGTACTTC.

The chain carries TRBV28 and TRBJ2-7; TRBD1 matches at 8 bases. The CDR3 runs to 15 residues. Germline V gene lookup returns CDR1 MDHEN and CDR2 SYDVKM. Unmatched junction bases numbered 9, after V lost 5 bases and J lost 3 bases. CDR3 DNA: TGTGCCAGCAGTACCCCCGGGACAGGTCGCTACGAGCAGTACTTC. This gives the protein CASSTPGTGRYEQYF. The full variable domain, rest sourced from reference TRBV28 and TRBJ2-7, is DVKVTQSSRYLVKRTGEKVFLECVQDMDHENMFWYRQDPGLGLRLIYFSYDVKMKEKGDIPEGYSVSREKKERFSLILESASTNQTSMYLCASSTPGTGRYEQYFGPGTRLTVT.

V and J are TRBV11-3 and TRBJ1-4; 9 bases map to TRBD1. Germline CDR1 reads SGHNT; CDR2 reads YENEEA. The ends lost 5 bases at V and 3 bases at J; junction bases unmatched: 4. This CDR3 comprises 15 residues. This CDR3 reads CASSPGTGSNEKLFF. CDR3 bases: TGTGCCAGCAGCCCCGGGACAGGGTCTAATGAAAAACTGTTTTTT.

This chain joins TRBV28 and TRBJ1-2; 7 bases fit TRBD1. Germline assignment: CDR1 MDHEN and CDR2 SYDVKM. CDR3 size: 14 residues. Unmatched junction bases numbered 7, after V lost 6 bases and J lost 3 bases. The CDR3 DNA is TGTGCCAGCAGAGGACAGGACCCCTACTATGGCTACACCTTC. Translation: CASRGQDPYYGYTF.

A single count supports this clone. The rearrangement joins TRBV27 to TRBJ1-1; D is unclear. Trimming cost V 2 bases and J 6 bases, with 7 bases left between them. CDR3 length equals 12 residues. The germline CDR1 and CDR2 sequences are MNHEY and SMNVEV (reference sequence). The CDR3 is CASSLNGAEAFF. DNA for the CDR3: TGTGCCAGCAGTTTAAACGGGGCTGAAGCTTTCTTT.

The rearrangement links TRBV7-2 to TRBJ2-5, with 8 bases fitting TRBD2. The CDR3 length is 16 residues. Germline V gene data show CDR1 as SGHTA and CDR2 as FQGNSA. J gave up 1 base and V 0 bases, and 4 bases lay outside the gene matches. The CDR3 nucleotides read TGTGCCAGCAGCTTAGCGCCCGCGGGAGGCCAAGAGACCCAGTACTTC. It codes for CASSLAPAGGQETQYF.

The sample holds one count of this clone. The V call is TRBV27, the J call TRBJ2-3, with 9 bases identical to TRBD2. The trim removed 2 bases at V and 1 base at J, leaving 1 base unmatched. Germline V gene lookup returns CDR1 MNHEY and CDR2 SMNVEV (reference sequence). The CDR3 has 15 residues. CDR3 bases: TGTGCCAGCAGTTTAGCTAGCGGGGGCACAGATACGCAGTATTTT. As protein: CASSLASGGTDTQYF.